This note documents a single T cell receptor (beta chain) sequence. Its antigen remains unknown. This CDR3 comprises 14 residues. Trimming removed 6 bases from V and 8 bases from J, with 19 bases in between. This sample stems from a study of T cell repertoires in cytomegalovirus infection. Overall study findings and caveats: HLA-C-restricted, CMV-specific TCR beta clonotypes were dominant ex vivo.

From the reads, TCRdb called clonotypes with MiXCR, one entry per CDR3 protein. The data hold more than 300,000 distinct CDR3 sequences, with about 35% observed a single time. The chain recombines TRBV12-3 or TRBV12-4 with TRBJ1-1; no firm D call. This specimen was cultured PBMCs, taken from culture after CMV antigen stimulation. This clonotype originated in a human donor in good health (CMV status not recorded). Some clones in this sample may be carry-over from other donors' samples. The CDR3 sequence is CASSPAGSTWEAFF. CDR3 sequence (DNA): TGTGCCAGCAGCCCGGCGGGGAGCACATGGGAAGCTTTCTTT.